This T cell receptor beta chain is from a study of blood T cell repertoires in COVID-19. Generated by immunoSEQ multiplex PCR, the TCRdb table keeps only in-frame clones and is missing some. The data show a few hundred thousand clones, with around 85% seen just once and 3% to 4.5% held by the top ten. Germline CDR1 is MNHEY and CDR2 is SMNVEV (reference sequence). V was shortened by 5 bases and J by 3 bases, with 8 bases between the two germline ends. The CDR3 loop spans 13 amino acids. Sequenced sample: peripheral blood. The rearrangement links TRBV27 to TRBJ1-5; D gene ambiguous. This clonotype originated in a woman between 18 and 29 years old with acute or convalescent COVID-19. The CDR3 DNA is TGTGCCAGCAGTGCCAGATACAATCAGCCCCAGCATTTT. This codes for CASSARYNQPQHF.